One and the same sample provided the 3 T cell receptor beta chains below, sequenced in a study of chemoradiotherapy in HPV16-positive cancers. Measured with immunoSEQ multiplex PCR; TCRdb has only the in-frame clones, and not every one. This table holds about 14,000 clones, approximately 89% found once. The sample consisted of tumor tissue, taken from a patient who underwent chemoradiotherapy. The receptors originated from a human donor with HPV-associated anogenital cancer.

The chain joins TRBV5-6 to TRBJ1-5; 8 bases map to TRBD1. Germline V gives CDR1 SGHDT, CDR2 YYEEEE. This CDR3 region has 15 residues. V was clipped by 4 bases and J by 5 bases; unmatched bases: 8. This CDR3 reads CASSNQQGGDQPQHF. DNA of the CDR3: TGTGCCAGCAGCAATCAACAGGGGGGGGATCAGCCCCAGCATTTT.

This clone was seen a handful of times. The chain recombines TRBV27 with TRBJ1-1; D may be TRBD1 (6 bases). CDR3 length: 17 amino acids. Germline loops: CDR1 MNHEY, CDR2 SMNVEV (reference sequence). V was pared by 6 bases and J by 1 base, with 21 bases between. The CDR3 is CASSTLASLTGNTEAFF. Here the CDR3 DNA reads TGTGCCAGCAGCACACTGGCCTCCCTGACAGGGAACACTGAAGCTTTCTTT.

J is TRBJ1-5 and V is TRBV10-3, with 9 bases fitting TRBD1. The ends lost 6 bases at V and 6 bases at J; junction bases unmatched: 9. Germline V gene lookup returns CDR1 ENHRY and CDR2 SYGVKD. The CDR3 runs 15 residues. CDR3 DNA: TGTGCCATCAGCCAACAGGGGGCGTTGGGTCAGCCCCAGCATTTT. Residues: CAISQQGALGQPQHF.